This T cell receptor (beta chain) was sequenced during a study of blood T cell repertoires in COVID-19. Overall study: Acute and convalescent COVID-19 specimens originated in the United States, Italy and Spain. T cells, B-cell-depleted T cells, or PBMCs provided the cDNA or gDNA that served as material.

Sequencing used immunoSEQ multiplex PCR; TCRdb keeps in-frame clones, though not all of them. The table lists about 250,000 clones, about 80% of them singletons, with under 5% in the top ten. The CDR3 length is 18 residues. The J segment lost 0 bases and the V segment lost 0 bases, leaving 5 bases of the junction unmatched. Looked up from germline, CDR1 is MGHRA and CDR2 is YSYEKL. The sequence derives from a man in his fifties or sixties with active or convalescent COVID-19. J is TRBJ2-1 and V is TRBV4-1; TRBD2 matches at 10 bases. What was sequenced was peripheral blood. CDR3 bases: TGCGCCAGCAGCCAAGAAAAGAGCGGGGGGGTCTCCTACAATGAGCAGTTCTTC. This codes for CASSQEKSGGVSYNEQFF.